This T cell receptor beta chain was recovered during a study of CXCR3-negative and CXCR3-positive naive CD8 T cells. Study outcomes and limitations: CXCR3-positive naive cells had more hydrophobic TRB CDR3s than CXCR3-negative naive cells.

From germline, CDR1 is MNHEY and CDR2 SVGEGT. CDR3 length: 15 residues. cDNA libraries for TRB were generated by 5' RACE incorporating UMI labels. TCRdb reanalyzed the 5' RACE reads and collapses them to one entry per CDR3 protein, without DNA. This sample's clone table lists some 140,000 distinct CDR3 sequences. To note about this clonotype: Its antigen is still unknown.

This TCR derives from a human donor in good health. Some clones in this sample may be carry-over from other donors' samples. The chain joins TRBV6-2 or TRBV6-3 to TRBJ2-1; TCRdb calls TRBD1, which cannot be checked without DNA. Sequenced sample: naive CXCR3+ CD8+ T cells from blood. Subset here: CD45RO-CCR7+CD27+CD95- naive CD8+ T cells expressing CXCR3 (TNR3+). The CDR3 loop is CASSSGPGVLDEQLF.